This record looks at one TCR beta chain sequence and its context. The antigen remains undetermined. These data are taken from a study of T cell responses to AZD1222 COVID-19 vaccine. About the research overall: Second doses at about 4 or about 12 weeks were pooled. General study results and limits: It was only five to seven AZD1222 recipients who were seropositive at baseline. Sampling that yielded the repertoires occurred only after the peak T cell response.

Assay: immunoSEQ multiplex PCR; the TCRdb copy retains only in-frame clones and omits some. The sample has 95,000 to 150,000 clones, roughly 92% seen once. Looked up from germline, CDR1 is SNHLY and CDR2 is FYNNEI. The CDR3 spans 13 residues. The V and J ends lost 3 bases and 7 bases respectively, with 12 bases between them. The TCR sequence derives from an adult in good health. V gene TRBV2 combines with J gene TRBJ1-2, with D possibly matching TRBD1 (6 bases). The sequencing used peripheral blood, collected on day 0 of AZD1222 vaccination. The CDR3 DNA sequence: TGTGCCAGCAGTGATCCGGGGGCGGGTGGCTACACCTTC. Its translation: CASSDPGAGGYTF.